These T cell receptor beta chains were read from a single sample in a study of T cell repertoires in cytomegalovirus infection. Via MiXCR, TCRdb re-called the reads, giving one row per CDR3 protein. This table holds around 300,000 distinct CDR3 sequences, over 7.5% found once. The source material was PBMCs. The source is a human donor in good health (CMV status not recorded). Some clones in this sample may be carry-over from other donors' samples. Each CDR3 is given with its conserved first and last residue. D genes are given only for firm matches. Rows give clone size only sometimes, using once, few, many, or a class for an expanded clone.

j_gene | abundance | d_gene | v_gene | CDR3nt | CDR3aa
TRBJ2-1 | many | TRBD1 | TRBV7-2 | TGTGCCAGCAGCGATGGACAGGGGGGCAATGAGCAGTTCTTC | CASSDGQGGNEQFF
TRBJ1-6 | many | . | TRBV7-6 | TGTGCCAGCAGCCCCCGACGGGACTATAATTCACCCCTCCACTTT | CASSPRRDYNSPLHF
TRBJ2-7 | many | . | TRBV12-3/TRBV12-4 | TGTGCCAGCAGATACAAGGGGTCCCACGAGCAGTACTTC | CASRYKGSHEQYF
TRBJ1-3 | many | . | TRBV7-9 | TGTGCCAGCAGCCCGACCACCAGAATCTCTGGAAACACCATATATTTT | CASSPTTRISGNTIYF
TRBJ1-2 | . | TRBD1 | TRBV2 | TGTGCCAGCAGACCACAGGGGACTAATGGCTACACCTTC | CASRPQGTNGYTF
TRBJ2-3 | . | TRBD2 | TRBV20-1 | TGCAGTGCTAGACTAGCGGGGTTCGGGGATACGCAGTATTTT | CSARLAGFGDTQYF
TRBJ2-2 | . | . | TRBV7-3 | TGTGCCAGCAGCTTGGGGGCCCCAACCAACACCGGGGAGCTGTTTTTT | CASSLGAPTNTGELFF
TRBJ2-3 | . | . | TRBV27 | TGTGCCAGCAGTTTATGGGGGTTTACAGATACGCAGTATTTT | CASSLWGFTDTQYF
TRBJ2-7 | few | . | TRBV2 | TGTGCCAGCACCGTGAGGTTCGGAGGGGGATACGAGCAGTACTTC | CASTVRFGGGYEQYF
TRBJ1-5 | . | TRBD1 | TRBV2 | TGTGCCAGCAGTATATGGGGGACAGGAAATCAGCCCCAGCATTTT | CASSIWGTGNQPQHF
TRBJ2-3 | . | . | TRBV6-6 | TGTGCCAGCAGTTCCAGGGCCTGGGTCACAGATACGCAGTATTTT | CASSSRAWVTDTQYF
TRBJ1-3 | many | TRBD1 | TRBV12-3/TRBV12-4 | TGTGCCAGCAGTTCCCCGGGACAGGGTCGAAACACCATATATTTT | CASSSPGQGRNTIYF
TRBJ1-1 | . | . | TRBV11-2 | TGTGCCAGCAGCTTAGATTGGAGGAACACTGAAGCTTTCTTT | CASSLDWRNTEAFF
TRBJ2-1 | . | TRBD1 | TRBV28 | TGTGCCAGCATTCCCTCCGGACAGGGGCGGTCCTACAATGAGCAGTTCTTC | CASIPSGQGRSYNEQFF
TRBJ1-5 | many | . | TRBV19 | TGTGCCAGTAGTATAGATCGGCCTGCTCCTTCCCCCCAGCATTTT | CASSIDRPAPSPQHF
TRBJ1-1 | . | . | TRBV6-2/TRBV6-3 | TGTGCCAGCAGTCGTTTACTTCTTATGATGAACACTGAAGCTTTCTTT | CASSRLLLMMNTEAFF
TRBJ2-3 | . | TRBD2 | TRBV18 | TGTGCCAGCTCACCACTCTCGGGGGGGCGGACAGATACGCAGTATTTT | CASSPLSGGRTDTQYF
TRBJ2-7 | many | . | TRBV7-2 | TGTGCCAGCAGCAGGACTGGCTACGAGCAGTACTTC | CASSRTGYEQYF
TRBJ2-7 | . | TRBD1 | TRBV7-9 | TGTGCCAGCAGTTACTCCCCGGGACAGGGGGACGAGCAGTACTTC | CASSYSPGQGDEQYF
TRBJ1-4 | . | TRBD1 | TRBV6-1 | TGTGCCAGCAGTTATAGGGGGACAGGGAACGAAAAACTGTTTTTT | CASSYRGTGNEKLFF
TRBJ1-4 | many | . | TRBV7-2 | TGTGCCAGCAGCTTAGGGGGGGGGGATGAAAAACTGTTTTTT | CASSLGGGDEKLFF
TRBJ2-1 | few | . | TRBV5-1 | TGCGCCAGCAGCTCATCCGGCGGGAATTACAATGAGCAGTTCTTC | CASSSSGGNYNEQFF
TRBJ1-4 | . | . | TRBV6-2/TRBV6-3 | TGTGCCAGCAGTACGGGAGGCAGTTGGAGTGAAAAACTGTTTTTT | CASSTGGSWSEKLFF
TRBJ1-2 | . | . | TRBV12-3/TRBV12-4 | TGTGCCAGCAGCGCCACAGGTATTCTGAACTATGGCTACACCTTC | CASSATGILNYGYTF
TRBJ2-7 | . | . | TRBV11-3 | TGTGCCAGCAGCAACGGACCCGCCCCCCCCTACGAGCAGTACTTC | CASSNGPAPPYEQYF
TRBJ2-7 | . | TRBD1 | TRBV5-1 | TGCGTCAGCAGCTCGGGACAGAACTACGAGCAGTACTTC | CVSSSGQNYEQYF
TRBJ1-1 | few | . | TRBV7-9 | TGTGCCAGCAGCTTCCTGGCCCAAGGGACCCAAGCTTTCTTT | CASSFLAQGTQAFF
TRBJ2-3 | few | . | TRBV12-3/TRBV12-4 | TGTGCCAGCAGTTCCCACACAACTGGCACAGATACGCAGTATTTT | CASSSHTTGTDTQYF
TRBJ2-1 | . | TRBD2 | TRBV4-3 | TGCGCCAGCAGCCCCGAACTAGCGGGAGCCCATGAGCAGTTCTTC | CASSPELAGAHEQFF
TRBJ1-3 | many | . | TRBV7-9 | TGTGCCAGCCTCCGGGACGGCTCTGGAAACACCATATATTTT | CASLRDGSGNTIYF
TRBJ1-1 | . | . | TRBV7-9 | TGTGCCAGCAGCTCGGAGTTGAACACTGAAGCTTTCTTT | CASSSELNTEAFF
TRBJ2-3 | . | TRBD2 | TRBV5-6 | TGTGCCAGCAGCTGGAGCGGGGGGTACCCAGATACGCAGTATTTT | CASSWSGGYPDTQYF
TRBJ2-7 | few | TRBD2 | TRBV7-2 | TGTGCCAGCAGCCCTGGGGGGGTTCAGCAGTACTTC | CASSPGGVQQYF
TRBJ2-3 | few | TRBD2 | TRBV11-2 | TGTGCCAGCAGCTCCCCGGGACTAGCGGGGAGTACAGATACGCAGTATTTT | CASSSPGLAGSTDTQYF
TRBJ1-3 | . | TRBD1 | TRBV12-3/TRBV12-4 | TGTGCCAGCAGCCCCATCACAGGGGCGAACTCTGGAAACACCATATATTTT | CASSPITGANSGNTIYF
TRBJ2-5 | . | . | TRBV20-1 | TGCAGTGTTCGGCGCCCGGAGACCCAGTACTTC | CSVRRPETQYF
TRBJ2-4 | many | TRBD1 | TRBV12-3/TRBV12-4 | TGTGCCAGCAGCGGAACAGGGGGCACTGGGGTAGGCAAAAACATTCAGTACTTC | CASSGTGGTGVGKNIQYF
TRBJ2-2 | few | TRBD2 | TRBV7-6 | TGTGCCAGCAGCTTAGTAGCCAGCGGGAGGGACGGCACCGGGGAGCTGTTTTTT | CASSLVASGRDGTGELFF
TRBJ2-4 | . | . | TRBV12-3/TRBV12-4 | TGTGCCAGCAGTTTGTCCGTAGCCAAAAACATTCAGTACTTC | CASSLSVAKNIQYF
TRBJ2-7 | many | TRBD1 | TRBV6-2/TRBV6-3 | TGTGCCAGCAAGCGGACAGGCGCCTACGAGCAGTACTTC | CASKRTGAYEQYF